The 14 T cell receptor beta chains presented below share a single source sample, sequenced in a study of radiation and T cells in renal cell carcinoma. As for time point: blood 4 weeks post-SBRT, at nephrectomy. Treatment reported: 15 Gy SBRT to primary tumor, nephrectomy 4 weeks later. Clones were sequenced by immunoSEQ multiplex PCR, and TCRdb holds only the in-frame ones, with some missing. The table has under 100,000 clones, around 83% seen once. The sample in question was blood, obtained from a patient whose treatment included radiotherapy and nephrectomy. The receptor set was obtained from a man between 60 and 75 years old with renal cell carcinoma.

This clone was seen a single time. The rearrangement links TRBV5-1 to TRBJ2-7; the match to TRBD1 covers 9 bases. This CDR3 has 18 amino acids. V lost 0 bases and J lost 3; bases outside the gene matches: 13. Germline V gene sequence: CDR1 SGHRS, CDR2 YFSETQ. CDR3 coding DNA: TGCGCCAGCAGCTTGGCCGGGACAGGGAAGGTGGCTCACTACGAGCAGTACTTC. Residues: CASSLAGTGKVAHYEQYF.

J is TRBJ2-5 and V is TRBV29-1, with no clear D. Germline V gene data show CDR1 as SQVTM and CDR2 as ANQGSEA. The V end was cut by 1 base, the J end by 5 bases, with 2 bases between. CDR3 size: 10 residues. The CDR3 region has the DNA TGCAGCGTTGAAGTGGAGACCCAGTACTTC. Its protein is CSVEVETQYF.

In DNA, the CDR3 is TGTGCCAGCAGCCCCGCCAGAGACCGCCAGCGAGCCAAAAACATTCAGTACTTC. Translating it yields CASSPARDRQRAKNIQYF. J is TRBJ2-4 and V is TRBV21-1; no DNA check was done on the table's D call, TRBD2. TRBV21-1 is a documented pseudogene. The CDR3 loop spans 18 amino acids.

This clone was seen only once. The rearrangement links TRBV7-2 to TRBJ2-2, with D maybe TRBD1 (6 bases). V was clipped by 0 bases and J by 2 bases, with 10 bases between them. The CDR3 is 16 residues long. Germline assignment: CDR1 SGHTA and CDR2 FQGNSA. Here the CDR3 DNA reads TGTGCCAGCAGCTTAGCGGGCAGGGGAAACACCGGGGAGCTGTTTTTT. Its protein is CASSLAGRGNTGELFF. Using reference TRBV7-2 and TRBJ2-2 for the parts outside the CDR3, the full variable domain is GAGVSQSPSNKVTEKGKDVELRCDPISGHTALYWYRQSLGQGLEFLIYFQGNSAPDKSGLPSDRFSAERTGGSVSTLTIQRTQQEDSAVYLCASSLAGRGNTGELFFGEGSRLTVL.

This chain joins TRBV9 and TRBJ2-2; D is perhaps TRBD2 (6 bases). The CDR3 is 13 amino acids. Trimming left V 0 bases short and J 7 bases short, with 7 bases between. Germline V CDR1 and CDR2: SGDLS, YYNGEE. The DNA for the CDR3 is TGTGCCAGCAGCGTAGTCGGGGGCGGGGAGCTGTTTTTT. Amino acid sequence: CASSVVGGGELFF.

The chain recombines TRBV18 with TRBJ1-2, with D possibly TRBD1 on 6 matching bases. The CDR3 consists of 15 residues. Trimming cost V 3 bases and J 0 bases, with 11 bases left between them. CDR1 KGHSH and CDR2 LQKENI come from the germline V gene. DNA of the CDR3: TGTGCCAGCTCACCCGGGACAATAGCTAACTATGGCTACACCTTC. This encodes CASSPGTIANYGYTF.

This sequence joins TRBV19 and TRBJ2-2; unclear D gene. V gave up 1 base and J gave up 2 bases, with 5 bases separating them. The CDR3 spans 14 residues. Germline CDR1 reads LNHDA; CDR2 reads SQIVND (reference sequence). For the CDR3, the DNA is TGTGCCAGTAGTATAGCGGGTAACACCGGGGAGCTGTTTTTT. This codes for CASSIAGNTGELFF.

This CDR3 is CASRDRGAYNEQFF. The CDR3 DNA reads TGTGCCAGCAGGGACAGGGGAGCCTACAATGAGCAGTTCTTC. The rearrangement joins TRBV2 to TRBJ2-1; 9 nucleotides align to TRBD1. The trim removed 6 bases at V and 2 bases at J, leaving 2 bases unmatched. This CDR3 contains 14 residues. Germline V gene lookup returns CDR1 SNHLY and CDR2 FYNNEI.

This rearrangement joins TRBV10-3 to TRBJ1-1, with TRBD1 as a possible D gene (6 bases). The CDR3 consists of 11 residues. V was pared by 2 bases and J by 12 bases, with 10 bases between. The germline V gene encodes CDR1 ENHRY and CDR2 SYGVKD. The CDR3 DNA is TGTGCCATCAGTGAGGGACAGTCACCTTTCTTT. Amino acid sequence: CAISEGQSPFF.

The chain uses TRBV4-1 and TRBJ2-1; D unclear. V was clipped by 4 bases and J by 9 bases, with 10 bases between them. This CDR3 comprises 12 residues. In germline, CDR1 is MGHRA, CDR2 YSYEKL. The CDR3 DNA reads as TGCGCCAGCAGCCCCCCCTCCACTGAGCAGTTCTTC. Translating gives CASSPPSTEQFF.

The genes are TRBV7-2 and TRBJ1-1, with 7 bases fitting TRBD1. Germline lookup yields CDR1 SGHTA and CDR2 FQGNSA. The CDR3 runs 13 residues. Losses at the gene ends were 4 bases for V and 1 base for J; bases not matched to a gene: 0. The CDR3 reads CASSWDRNTEAFF. The CDR3 DNA sequence: TGTGCCAGCAGCTGGGACAGGAACACTGAAGCTTTCTTT.

As regards this clone: This sample also contains other DNA sequences that code for the same CDR3. The J gene is TRBJ2-7, the V gene TRBV6-6; no clear D gene. The length of the CDR3 is 11 residues. Germline CDR1 and CDR2: MNHNY and SVGAGI (reference sequence). V was trimmed by 0 bases and J by 7 bases, leaving 4 bases between them. CDR3 sequence (DNA): TGTGCCAGCAGTTACTCTGATGAGCAGTACTTC. Translated, it gives CASSYSDEQYF.

This clone was seen many times. The chain is built from TRBV7-9 and TRBJ2-1; D is perhaps TRBD1 (6 bases). The ends were cut back, 4 bases at V and 5 bases at J, with 18 bases in the middle. The CDR3 runs to 16 residues. Germline V lookup: CDR1 SEHNR, CDR2 FQNEAQ (reference sequence). The CDR3 spells CASSWATGPLNNEQFF. CDR3 in DNA: TGTGCCAGCAGCTGGGCCACAGGGCCGTTAAACAATGAGCAGTTCTTC.

In this sample, this clone turned up a few times. This sequence joins TRBV4-1 and TRBJ2-3, with no clear D. V lost 4 bases, J lost 1 base, and 15 bases lay in between. Germline V gene lookup returns CDR1 MGHRA and CDR2 YSYEKL. CDR3 size: 16 residues. The CDR3 DNA follows: TGCGCCAGCAGCCGTAGAATTCAGACGGGCACAGATACGCAGTATTTT. It is translated as CASSRRIQTGTDTQYF.